This T cell receptor beta chain came from a study of control samples from healthy donors and cancer patients. Only in-frame clones appear in the TCRdb table, and some are missing; sequencing was by immunoSEQ multiplex PCR. Counted here are about 140,000 clones, less than 95% occurring once; the ten biggest clones make up 5.5% to 9%. Germline V gene data show CDR1 as SGHTA and CDR2 as FQGNSA. The CDR3 spans 16 residues. Trimming left V 0 bases short and J 0 bases short, with 12 bases between. What was sequenced was blood. The sequence was collected from a man aged 18 to 30 in good health. This chain uses TRBV7-2 with TRBJ2-7; D is possibly TRBD1 or TRBD2 (5 bases each). The CDR3 region is CASSLAGGTSSYEQYF. The CDR3 region has the DNA TGTGCCAGCAGCTTAGCTGGGGGAACAAGCTCCTACGAGCAGTACTTC.